A single sample gave rise to the 26 T cell receptor beta chains below, sequenced in a study of control samples from healthy donors and cancer patients. Sequenced by immunoSEQ multiplex PCR; TCRdb stores in-frame clones only, minus some. The repertoire holds around 100,000 clones, with roughly 92% as singletons. The sample comprised blood. These receptors all come from a human donor in good health. The donor label of this sample is uncertain.

In this sample, this clone turned up once. The genes are TRBV3-1 (or the pseudogene TRBV3-2) and TRBJ1-4, with TRBD1 matching over 7 bases. Germline values: CDR1 LGHDT, CDR2 YNNKEL (reference sequence). The length of the CDR3 is 15 residues. V shed 3 bases, J shed 8 bases, and the junction held 9 bases outside the gene matches. CDR3 nucleotide sequence: TGTGCCAGCAGCCAGTCGTCGGGAGGGGGCGAAAAACTGTTTTTT. The encoded protein is CASSQSSGGGEKLFF.

The chain combines TRBV25-1 with TRBJ2-7, with D unresolved. The ends were cut back, 1 base at V and 5 bases at J, with 3 bases in the middle. CDR1 is MGHDK, CDR2 SYGVNS, per germline. This CDR3 is 11 amino acids long. The CDR3 sequence is CASSEWDEQYF. CDR3 DNA sequence: TGTGCCAGCAGTGAATGGGACGAGCAGTACTTC.

The V gene is TRBV7-8, the J gene TRBJ1-3; D gene ambiguous. The V end was cut by 5 bases, the J end by 2 bases, with 10 bases between. Germline values: CDR1 SGHVS, CDR2 FQNEAQ. This CDR3 spans 14 amino acids. The CDR3: CASSPGHPGNTIYF. The DNA for the CDR3 is TGTGCCAGCAGCCCGGGCCACCCTGGAAACACCATATATTTT.

The gene calls are TRBV7-8 and TRBJ1-5; no firm D call. This CDR3 spans 14 amino acids. The germline V gene has CDR1 SGHVS and CDR2 FQNEAQ. V lost 2 bases, J lost 3 bases, and 8 bases lay in between. CDR3: CASSLRSVNQPQHF. As DNA, the CDR3 is TGTGCCAGCAGCTTAAGGAGTGTCAATCAGCCCCAGCATTTT.

The V call is TRBV2, the J call TRBJ1-5; TRBD1 matches 7 bases. This CDR3 is built from 16 residues. V lost 6 bases to trimming and J lost 6 bases; unmatched junction nucleotides: 14. The germline gives CDR1 SNHLY, CDR2 FYNNEI. The CDR3 sequence: CASRTFTGEGGQPQHF. In nucleotides, the CDR3 is TGTGCCAGCAGGACCTTCACAGGGGAAGGGGGTCAGCCCCAGCATTTT. The full variable domain, in which reference TRBV2 and TRBJ1-5 provide the parts outside the CDR3, is EPEVTQTPSHQVTQMGQEVILRCVPISNHLYFYWYRQILGQKVEFLVSFYNNEISEKSEIFDDQFSVERPDGSNFTLKIRSTKLEDSAMYFCASRTFTGEGGQPQHFGDGTRLSIL.

V usage is TRBV9 and J usage is TRBJ1-1; D is unclear. Per germline, CDR1 SGDLS and CDR2 YYNGEE. Trimming stripped 2 bases from V and 7 bases from J, with 15 bases between. This CDR3 has 14 residues. The CDR3 spells CASSVSSEKSEAFF. The CDR3 nucleotides are TGTGCCAGCAGCGTTTCATCAGAAAAAAGTGAAGCTTTCTTT. Drawing the rest from reference TRBV9 and TRBJ1-1, the complete variable domain is DSGVTQTPKHLITATGQRVTLRCSPRSGDLSVYWYQQSLDQGLQFLIQYYNGEERAKGNILERFSAQQFPDLHSELNLSSLELGDSALYFCASSVSSEKSEAFFGQGTRLTVV.

This chain connects TRBV6-5 to TRBJ2-3; D may be TRBD1 (6 bases). The CDR3 is 15 residues long. The V end lost 6 bases, the J end lost 2 bases, and 15 bases lay between the germline ends. Germline-derived CDR1 and CDR2 are MNHEY and SVGAGI. For the CDR3, the DNA is TGTGCCAGCAGCCGGGATCCAGGGGACACAGATACGCAGTATTTT. Its translation: CASSRDPGDTDTQYF.

This clone was observed once. V usage is TRBV7-8 and J usage is TRBJ2-2, with D perhaps matching TRBD1 (6 bases). The CDR3 length is 15 residues. V was shortened by 2 bases and J by 3 bases, with 10 bases between the two germline ends. CDR1 and CDR2 from the germline V gene are SGHVS and FQNEAQ. The CDR3 coding sequence is TGTGCCAGCAGCTTACAGGGGCAACACACCGGGGAGCTGTTTTTT. Translating gives CASSLQGQHTGELFF.

The chain employs TRBV3-1 (or the pseudogene TRBV3-2) and TRBJ2-2; the D gene could be TRBD1 or TRBD2 (6 bases each). V dropped 0 bases and J dropped 1 base, with 15 bases sitting between them. The CDR3 is made up of 18 amino acids. Germline V gene lookup returns CDR1 LGHDT and CDR2 YNNKEL (reference sequence). CDR3 protein: CASSQDRGPYWNTGELFF. The CDR3 DNA is TGTGCCAGCAGCCAAGACCGGGGGCCTTACTGGAACACCGGGGAGCTGTTTTTT.

This clone appeared once. The gene calls are TRBV19 and TRBJ2-2, with D perhaps matching TRBD2 (7 bases). From germline, CDR1 is LNHDA and CDR2 SQIVND (reference sequence). This CDR3 is built from 14 residues. The V gene lost 3 bases and the J gene lost 4 bases, with 9 bases spanning the gap. CDR3 DNA: TGTGCCAGTAGTATTAGGGGGGGCACCGGGGAGCTGTTTTTT. Its protein is CASSIRGGTGELFF.

The chain recombines TRBV9 with TRBJ2-7, with TRBD1 identical over 9 bases. Germline CDR1 is SGDLS and CDR2 is YYNGEE. The junction had 2 bases not matched to a gene; V was cut back by 0 bases and J by 7 bases. The CDR3 runs 13 residues. The CDR3 nucleotides are TGTGCCAGCAGCGTAGGGACAGGGGATGAGCAGTACTTC. This translates into CASSVGTGDEQYF.

V is TRBV5-1 and J is TRBJ1-2, with 9 bases matching TRBD1. CDR1 and CDR2 (germline): SGHRS, YFSETQ. V was clipped by 4 bases and J by 4 bases; unmatched bases: 14. The CDR3 loop spans 17 amino acids. Here the CDR3 reads CASSTGTGNRKAYGYTF. The DNA of the CDR3 is TGCGCCAGCAGCACCGGGACAGGGAACAGAAAAGCCTATGGCTACACCTTC.

The gene calls are TRBV3-1 (or the pseudogene TRBV3-2) and TRBJ1-2, with a tentative D call TRBD1 (5 bases). Looked up from germline, CDR1 is LGHDT and CDR2 is YNNKEL (reference sequence). The CDR3 sequence is 14 residues long. The V gene lost 0 bases and the J gene lost 6 bases, with 11 bases spanning the gap. CDR3 in DNA: TGTGCCAGCAGCCAAGAGGGACGGAGCAATGGCTACACCTTC. Encoded protein: CASSQEGRSNGYTF.

This chain connects TRBV27 to TRBJ1-5, with D uncertain. CDR1 and CDR2 from the germline V gene are MNHEY and SMNVEV (reference sequence). This CDR3 spans 15 amino acids. Trimming stripped 5 bases from V and 0 bases from J, with 11 bases between. The CDR3 protein is CASSPDSRSNQPQHF. In DNA, the CDR3 is TGTGCCAGCAGTCCTGACTCGCGTAGCAATCAGCCCCAGCATTTT.

The chain carries TRBV7-3 and TRBJ1-2; D may be TRBD1 (5 bases). CDR1 SGHTA and CDR2 FQGTGA come from the germline V gene. V lost 4 bases and J 5 bases, leaving 17 bases between the germline ends. This CDR3 has 15 residues. CDR3 DNA sequence: TGTGCCAGCAGCTCCCGTGGAGGGACCGCATATGGCTACACCTTC. Translating gives CASSSRGGTAYGYTF.

The chain recombines TRBV6-5 with TRBJ2-7; D ambiguous. The germline V gene has CDR1 MNHEY and CDR2 SVGAGI. The CDR3 runs to 13 residues. V lost 6 bases to trimming and J lost 6 bases, with 15 bases between them. For the CDR3, the DNA is TGTGCCAGCAGGATCAGTGACTCGACCGAGCAGTACTTC. Residues: CASRISDSTEQYF.

Worth noting for this clone: Other DNA sequences within the sample encode an identical CDR3. The chain joins TRBV18 to TRBJ1-4; the D is unclear. The germline V and J ends were trimmed by 2 bases and 7 bases, with 2 bases remaining between them. Germline V gene sequence: CDR1 KGHSH, CDR2 LQKENI. This CDR3 is 11 amino acids long. CDR3: CASSPGEKLFF. Here the CDR3 DNA reads TGTGCCAGCTCACCAGGTGAAAAACTGTTTTTT.

The chain joins TRBV30 to TRBJ2-2; tentatively, D is TRBD2 (6 bases). Germline lookup yields CDR1 GTSNPN and CDR2 SVGIG (reference sequence). This CDR3 spans 14 amino acids. The germline V and J ends were trimmed by 1 base and 7 bases, with 13 bases remaining between them. The CDR3, as DNA: TGTGCCTGGAGTGGCCTTAGGAGGGGCGGGGAGCTGTTTTTT. It encodes CAWSGLRRGGELFF.

V is TRBV6-5 and J is TRBJ2-6; D uncertain. CDR1 is MNHEY, CDR2 SVGAGI, per germline. Trimming shortened V by 2 bases and J by 1 base, and 3 bases separated the two germline ends. This CDR3 has 14 residues. The CDR3 coding sequence is TGTGCCAGCAGTTACGGTTCTGGGGCCAACGTCCTGACTTTC. As protein: CASSYGSGANVLTF.

The V gene is TRBV19, the J gene TRBJ1-2; no definite D call. Germline CDR1 and CDR2: LNHDA and SQIVND (reference sequence). V lost 7 bases and J lost 4, with 16 bases in between. The CDR3 totals 14 residues. The CDR3 bases are TGTGCCAGTACCTCTATTAGGGTCGGCTATGGCTACACCTTC. It encodes CASTSIRVGYGYTF.

The J gene is TRBJ1-6, the V gene TRBV3-1 (or the pseudogene TRBV3-2); D not certain. Between the trimmed V and J ends, which lost 0 bases and 8 bases, there was a span of 5 bases. The germline V gene has CDR1 LGHDT and CDR2 YNNKEL (reference sequence). The CDR3 sequence is 13 residues long. CDR3 nucleotide sequence: TGTGCCAGCAGCCAAGACCGGGATTCACCCCTCCACTTT. Translated: CASSQDRDSPLHF.

The genes are TRBV12-5 and TRBJ2-3, with TRBD2 identical over 15 bases. V shed 5 bases and J 3 bases; nucleotides not matched to a gene: 9. The V gene's germline CDR1 is LGHNT and CDR2 FRNRAP. This CDR3 is 18 amino acids long. CDR3 sequence reads: CASGPGLAGGTPTDTQYF. The CDR3 nucleotides read TGTGCTAGTGGTCCGGGACTAGCGGGGGGAACTCCTACAGATACGCAGTATTTT.

This chain joins TRBV6-5 and TRBJ1-6, with D maybe TRBD1 (5 bases). V lost 6 bases to trimming and J lost 8 bases, with 11 bases between them. This CDR3 has 13 amino acids. The V gene's germline CDR1 is MNHEY and CDR2 SVGAGI. Here the CDR3 reads CASRGERYSPLHF. DNA of the CDR3: TGTGCCAGCAGAGGGGAGAGATATTCACCCCTCCACTTT.

The chain uses TRBV4-1 and TRBJ1-3; 10 positions agree with TRBD1. Trimming took 4 bases from V and 3 from J; bases not matched to a gene: 9. Germline V gene sequence: CDR1 MGHRA, CDR2 YSYEKL. This CDR3 region has 17 residues. Written as DNA, the CDR3 is TGCGCCAGCAGCCGGCCGGGACAGGGGTTCCTTGGAAACACCATATATTTT. This encodes CASSRPGQGFLGNTIYF.

This chain joins TRBV6-1 and TRBJ1-6, with 7 nucleotides matching TRBD1. CDR1 MNHNS and CDR2 SASEGT come from the germline V gene. J gave up 2 bases and V 2 bases, and 0 bases lay outside the gene matches. This CDR3 spans 15 amino acids. This CDR3 is CASSEQGAYNSPLHF. The CDR3 nucleotides read TGTGCCAGCAGTGAACAGGGGGCCTATAATTCACCCCTCCACTTT.

The chain combines TRBV9 with TRBJ1-6; 10 bases agree with TRBD1. Germline CDR1 and CDR2: SGDLS and YYNGEE. This CDR3 has 14 residues. The V and J ends lost 2 bases and 8 bases, in that order; junction bases with no gene match: 1. The CDR3 coding sequence is TGTGCCAGCAGCGTCGGGACAGGGGATTCACCCCTCCACTTT. Protein sequence: CASSVGTGDSPLHF.